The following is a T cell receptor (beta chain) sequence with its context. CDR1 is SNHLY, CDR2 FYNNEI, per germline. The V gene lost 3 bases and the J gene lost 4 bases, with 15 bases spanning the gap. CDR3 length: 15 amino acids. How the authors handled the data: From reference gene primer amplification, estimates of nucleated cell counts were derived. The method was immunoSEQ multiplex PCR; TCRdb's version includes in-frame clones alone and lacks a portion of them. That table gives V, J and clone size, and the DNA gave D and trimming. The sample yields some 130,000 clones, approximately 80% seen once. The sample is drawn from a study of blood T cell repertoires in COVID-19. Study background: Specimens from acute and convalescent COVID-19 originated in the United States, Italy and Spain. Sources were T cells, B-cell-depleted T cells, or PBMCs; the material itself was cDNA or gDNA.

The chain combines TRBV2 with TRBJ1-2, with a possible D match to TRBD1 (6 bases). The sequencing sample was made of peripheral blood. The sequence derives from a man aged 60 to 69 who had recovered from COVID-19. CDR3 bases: TGTGCCAGCAGTGAGGGGGCGTCGGAGGTCTATGGCTACACCTTC. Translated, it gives CASSEGASEVYGYTF.